This TCR beta chain was recovered during a study of CXCR3-negative and CXCR3-positive naive CD8 T cells. General study findings and limits: Both naive subsets, CXCR3-negative and CXCR3-positive, displayed similar TRBV-TRBJ usage, unlike memory cells. Naive subsets did not differ in surface CD5, and the authors estimated TCR strength using properties of the TRB CDR3. Cryopreserved PBMCs had partly decreased CXCR3 expression; fresh PBMCs were used in most assays.

The TRB cDNA libraries were prepared by 5' RACE with UMI labels. TCRdb re-called the 5' RACE reads; one entry per CDR3 protein, DNA not given. The specimen's table records around 40,000 distinct CDR3 sequences. Naive CD8+ T cells showed a CD45RO-CCR7+CD27+CD95- phenotype. Remarks on this clonotype: Its antigen is as yet unknown.

Germline V CDR1 and CDR2: MDHEN, SYDVKM. This CDR3 contains 14 residues. Sequencing was done on a sample of naive CXCR3- CD8+ T cells from blood. Subset defined: CD45RO-CCR7+CD27+CD95- naive CD8+ T cells lacking CXCR3 (TNR3-). This receptor was obtained from a human donor in good health. Some clones in this sample may be carry-over from other donors' samples. The chain employs TRBV28 and TRBJ2-5; TCRdb returns TRBD1, unconfirmable since there is no DNA. The CDR3 loop reads CASNNPQGRETQYF.